These 9 T cell receptor beta chains share one sample of origin, sequenced in a study of blood T cell repertoires in COVID-19. The data were produced by immunoSEQ multiplex PCR, yet TCRdb's version contains in-frame clones alone and is incomplete. The data hold 400,000 or so clones, with about 90% observed a single time. The source material was peripheral blood. The source is a man between 18 and 35 years old with COVID-19, enrolled during active disease.

This chain links TRBV4-1 with TRBJ1-2; D remains unclear. CDR3 length: 13 amino acids. The germline V and J ends were trimmed by 3 bases and 4 bases, with 9 bases remaining between them. CDR1 MGHRA and CDR2 YSYEKL come from the germline V gene. As DNA, the CDR3 is TGCGCCAGCAGCCAGTCGCCGGGCTATGGCTACACCTTC. It translates to CASSQSPGYGYTF.

The rearrangement uses TRBV4-1 and TRBJ1-2; D gene ambiguous. Deletions cut 7 bases from V and 7 bases from J, with 28 bases between. This CDR3 spans 17 amino acids. Looked up from germline, CDR1 is MGHRA and CDR2 is YSYEKL. CDR3 amino acids: CASTDTPPETASGGYTF. Written as DNA, the CDR3 is TGCGCCAGCACCGACACACCACCTGAGACGGCGTCTGGTGGCTACACCTTC.

The chain joins TRBV18 to TRBJ2-5, with a weak D call TRBD1 (6 bases). CDR1 is KGHSH, CDR2 LQKENI, per germline. V lost 4 bases and J lost 4, with 16 bases in between. The CDR3 runs 15 residues. CDR3 loop: CASSRTAQGRETQYF. As DNA, the CDR3 is TGTGCCAGCTCACGAACCGCACAGGGACGAGAGACCCAGTACTTC. The variable domain in full, completed from reference TRBV18 and TRBJ2-5, reads NAGVMQNPRHLVRRRGQEARLRCSPMKGHSHVYWYRQLPEEGLKFMVYLQKENIIDESGMPKERFSAEFPKEGPSILRIQQVVRGDSAAYFCASSRTAQGRETQYFGPGTRLLVL.

This rearrangement joins TRBV20-1 to TRBJ1-1; a possible D gene is TRBD1 (5 bases). This CDR3 contains 11 residues. Per germline, CDR1 DFQATT and CDR2 SNEGSKA (reference sequence). Trimming cost V 6 bases and J 6 bases, with 11 bases left between them. The CDR3 loop reads CSAERGAEAFF. In nucleotides, the CDR3 is TGCAGTGCCGAAAGGGGTGCTGAAGCTTTCTTT.

The chain couples TRBV6-1 to TRBJ2-2; 9 bases line up with TRBD2. CDR3 length equals 16 residues. The germline gives CDR1 MNHNS, CDR2 SASEGT. J lost 0 bases, V lost 3 bases, and 2 bases had no gene match. CDR3 in amino acids: CASSDGLATNTGELFF. In DNA, the CDR3 is TGTGCCAGCAGTGACGGACTAGCGACGAACACCGGGGAGCTGTTTTTT.

This sequence joins TRBV9 and TRBJ2-5; 7 nucleotides line up with TRBD2. The CDR3 runs 16 residues. Per germline, CDR1 SGDLS and CDR2 YYNGEE. Losses at the gene ends were 4 bases for V and 2 bases for J; bases not matched to a gene: 11. The CDR3 DNA sequence: TGTGCCAGCAGCTTCCGCCCCCCGGGGGGACAAGAGACCCAGTACTTC. This sequence encodes CASSFRPPGGQETQYF.

The V and J genes are TRBV30 and TRBJ1-2, with 7 bases identical to TRBD1. Germline CDR1 GTSNPN, CDR2 SVGIG (reference sequence). The CDR3 runs 14 residues. V gave up 4 bases and J gave up 8 bases; unmatched junction bases: 13. In DNA form, the CDR3 reads TGTGCCTGGACCCGATTACAGGGGATAGAGGGCTACACCTTC. It is translated as CAWTRLQGIEGYTF. The complete variable domain, with remaining parts taken from reference TRBV30 and TRBJ1-2, reads SQTIHQWPATLVQPVGSPLSLECTVEGTSNPNLYWYRQAAGRGLQLLFYSVGIGQISSEVPQNLSASRPQDRQFILSSKKLLLSDSGFYLCAWTRLQGIEGYTFGSGTRLTVV.

The chain has TRBV5-4 and TRBJ2-1, with 8 positions matching TRBD2. This CDR3 comprises 15 residues. J lost 7 bases, V lost 2 bases, and 8 bases had no gene match. The germline V gene has CDR1 SGHNT and CDR2 YYREEE (reference sequence). CDR3 in amino acids: CASSLGGGPRNEQFF. The CDR3 region has the DNA TGTGCCAGCAGCTTAGGCGGGGGGCCTAGGAATGAGCAGTTCTTC. Combining the CDR3 with reference TRBV5-4 and TRBJ2-1 gives the whole variable domain ETGVTQSPTHLIKTRGQQVTLRCSSQSGHNTVSWYQQALGQGPQFIFQYYREEENGRGNFPPRFSGLQFPNYSSELNVNALELDDSALYLCASSLGGGPRNEQFFGPGTRLTVL.

The rearrangement links TRBV7-6 to TRBJ2-7; 8 bases agree with TRBD2. The CDR3 has 13 residues. The V and J ends lost 4 bases and 7 bases, in that order; junction bases with no gene match: 6. The germline V gene has CDR1 SGHVS and CDR2 FNYEAQ. The CDR3 spells CASSYSSGVEQYF. In DNA form, the CDR3 reads TGTGCCAGCAGCTACAGTAGCGGGGTTGAGCAGTACTTC.